This T cell receptor (beta chain) was documented in a study of shared clonotypes between healthy human individuals. Profiled with immunoSEQ multiplex PCR; TCRdb holds only in-frame clones, not every one. The sample lists around 700,000 clones; less than 80% were seen once. This clone occurred a few times. V lost 2 bases and J lost 8, with 13 bases in between. This CDR3 has 13 residues. Germline CDR1 reads SGHNT; CDR2 reads YYREEE (reference sequence). The V gene is TRBV5-4, the J gene TRBJ1-2; D possibly corresponds to TRBD1 (5 bases). The sequenced sample was memory CD4+ T cells sorted from blood. Specified subset: CD45RA-negative fraction. The sequence was obtained from a woman in her twenties or thirties in good health. CDR3 DNA: TGTGCCAGCAGCTTAAACAGGATCTACGGCTACACCTTC. This codes for CASSLNRIYGYTF.